A single sample is the source of the 18 T cell receptor beta chains below, sequenced in a study of cytomegalovirus exposure and HLA in healthy donors. Primers for the PCR totalled 60 Vbeta and 13 Jbeta. TCRdb's table, derived via immunoSEQ multiplex PCR, lists solely in-frame clones and lacks some. The top ten hold about 30% of the sample, which has around 120,000 clones, roughly 80% seen once. Sequenced sample: PBMCs. The receptors originated from a man between 60 and 75 years old in good health and CMV-seropositive.

The V and J genes are TRBV19 and TRBJ2-7; D is perhaps TRBD1 (5 bases). Germline V gene data show CDR1 as LNHDA and CDR2 as SQIVND (reference sequence). V lost 2 bases, J lost 2 bases, and 10 bases lay in between. The CDR3 extends over 14 amino acids. In DNA form, the CDR3 reads TGTGCCAGTAGTATAACGGTCAGGGCCTACGAGCAGTACTTC. Its protein is CASSITVRAYEQYF. Complete variable domain (other parts from reference TRBV19 and TRBJ2-7): DGGITQSPKYLFRKEGQNVTLSCEQNLNHDAMYWYRQDPGQGLRLIYYSQIVNDFQKGDIAEGYSVSREKKESFPLTVTSAQKNPTAFYLCASSITVRAYEQYFGPGTRLTVT.

The genes are TRBV9 and TRBJ2-1, with 7 positions matching TRBD1. The CDR3 consists of 15 residues. The germline CDR1 and CDR2 sequences are SGDLS and YYNGEE. V trimming: 0 bases; J trimming: 4 bases; junction bases outside the gene matches: 4. In nucleotides, the CDR3 is TGTGCCAGCAGCGTAGAGCAGGGGGTATACAATGAGCAGTTCTTC. Its protein is CASSVEQGVYNEQFF.

The chain has TRBV6-5 and TRBJ2-1; 9 nucleotides match TRBD1. Germline V lookup: CDR1 MNHEY, CDR2 SVGAGI. J was trimmed by 9 bases and V by 6 bases; bases with no gene match: 12. The CDR3 contains 15 residues. The CDR3 coding sequence is TGTGCCAGCAGGCCCCCGGGACAGGGCAGGTTTGAGCAGTTCTTC. This codes for CASRPPGQGRFEQFF.

This clone is a singleton in its sample. This chain uses TRBV19 with TRBJ1-2, with 10 bases identical to TRBD1. The junction had 3 bases not matched to a gene; V was cut back by 5 bases and J by 0 bases. The CDR3 extends over 15 amino acids. Per the germline V gene, CDR1 is LNHDA and CDR2 is SQIVND (reference sequence). CDR3 sequence reads: CASSSGQGANYGYTF. As DNA, the CDR3 is TGTGCCAGTAGTTCCGGACAGGGGGCTAACTATGGCTACACCTTC.

J is TRBJ2-7 and V is TRBV5-1, with D perhaps matching TRBD2 (6 bases). V was clipped by 0 bases and J by 5 bases, with 12 bases between them. CDR1 is SGHRS, CDR2 YFSETQ, per germline. The CDR3 length is 14 residues. CDR3 in DNA: TGCGCCAGCAGCTTGGGCCGCGGCGGGGACGAGCAGTACTTC. Its translation is CASSLGRGGDEQYF.

V gene TRBV10-3 combines with J gene TRBJ2-1, with TRBD2 identical over 7 bases. The CDR3 extends over 16 amino acids. Germline CDR1 and CDR2: ENHRY and SYGVKD. V shed 6 bases, J shed 6 bases, and the junction held 14 bases outside the gene matches. DNA of the CDR3: TGTGCCATCAGCCTTCGGGAAAGCGGGGCTTCCAATGAGCAGTTCTTC. It codes for CAISLRESGASNEQFF.

This clone was seen a single time. V usage is TRBV27 and J usage is TRBJ1-2, with 7 bases lining up with TRBD1. J lost 1 base, V lost 7 bases, and 6 bases had no gene match. Germline values: CDR1 MNHEY, CDR2 SMNVEV (reference sequence). The CDR3 is made up of 14 amino acids. CDR3 in DNA: TGTGCCAGCAAAAGGACAGGCGATAACTATGGCTACACCTTC. Amino acid sequence: CASKRTGDNYGYTF.

This clone was detected only once. The rearrangement links TRBV5-4 to TRBJ1-4, with TRBD1 matching over 10 bases. The CDR3 contains 13 residues. Germline loops: CDR1 SGHNT, CDR2 YYREEE (reference sequence). Trimming took 4 bases from V and 8 from J; bases not matched to a gene: 2. The DNA of the CDR3 is TGTGCCAGCAGCACGGGACAGGGGGAAAAACTGTTTTTT. This sequence encodes CASSTGQGEKLFF.

This chain links TRBV18 with TRBJ1-4; D is undetermined. The CDR3 length is 15 residues. Germline-derived CDR1 and CDR2 are KGHSH and LQKENI. V shed 3 bases and J shed 3 bases, with 11 bases lying between them. This CDR3 reads CASSPSLAANEKLFF. The CDR3 coding sequence is TGTGCCAGCTCACCTTCGTTGGCAGCTAATGAAAAACTGTTTTTT.

Regarding this clone: At one end the junction does not follow the germline gene, possibly because of a read error. The chain combines TRBV7-9 with TRBJ2-7; D gene unclear. The V gene's germline CDR1 is SEHNR and CDR2 FQNEAQ (reference sequence). This CDR3 region has 14 residues. The CDR3 is CSSSLSQTSYEQYF. In DNA form, the CDR3 reads TGTTCCAGCAGCTTATCACAGACCTCCTACGAGCAGTACTTC.

Here the CDR3 reads CASSSPGQGRGANVLTF. CDR3 coding DNA: TGTGCCAGCAGTTCCCCGGGACAGGGAAGAGGGGCCAACGTCCTGACTTTC. V usage is TRBV6-9 and J usage is TRBJ2-6; TRBD1 matches 9 bases. Germline CDR1 MNHGY, CDR2 SVAAGI. The junction had 8 bases not matched to a gene; V was cut back by 4 bases and J by 4 bases. The CDR3 loop spans 17 amino acids.

The chain employs TRBV5-1 and TRBJ1-1, with a possible D match to TRBD1 (6 bases). CDR1 SGHRS and CDR2 YFSETQ come from the germline V gene. The CDR3 covers 12 residues. V shed 4 bases and J shed 7 bases, with 11 bases lying between them. CDR3 loop: CASSIDRFEAFF. The CDR3 DNA reads TGCGCCAGCAGCATAGACAGGTTTGAAGCTTTCTTT.

The genes are TRBV6-5 and TRBJ2-3, with TRBD1 matching 8 bases. The germline V gene encodes CDR1 MNHEY and CDR2 SVGAGI. The V gene end was trimmed by 5 bases and the J gene end by 3 bases; junction bases not matched to a gene: 7. This CDR3 is 15 amino acids long. CDR3 region: CASSRNGQGTDTQYF. The CDR3 DNA follows: TGTGCCAGCAGTCGAAACGGACAGGGAACAGATACGCAGTATTTT.

The chain joins TRBV2 to TRBJ1-5; possible D gene TRBD1, 5 bases. The CDR3 has 17 amino acids. V lost 6 bases to trimming and J lost 5 bases, with 23 bases between them. The V gene's germline CDR1 is SNHLY and CDR2 FYNNEI. In nucleotides, the CDR3 is TGTGCCAGCAGGGGTGGACCGTCCCCAGGGAAGCATCAGCCCCAGCATTTT. This translates into CASRGGPSPGKHQPQHF.

The chain combines TRBV9 with TRBJ1-3; 8 bases match TRBD1. V shed 4 bases and J 0 bases; nucleotides not matched to a gene: 9. CDR3 length equals 17 residues. CDR1 is SGDLS, CDR2 YYNGEE, per germline. The CDR3 DNA is TGTGCCAGCAGCATTAGAGGGGACAGGATCTCTGGAAACACCATATATTTT. This sequence encodes CASSIRGDRISGNTIYF.

This clone was observed a single time. The chain has TRBV2 and TRBJ1-6; 10 bases align to TRBD1. Losses at the gene ends were 6 bases for V and 9 bases for J; bases not matched to a gene: 8. Germline CDR1 SNHLY, CDR2 FYNNEI. The CDR3 length is 15 residues. The CDR3 spells CASRGQGQGGSPLHF. CDR3 DNA: TGTGCCAGCAGGGGACAGGGGCAGGGAGGTTCACCCCTCCACTTT.

The chain carries TRBV10-3 and TRBJ2-5; the D gene is possibly TRBD1 (5 bases). The CDR3 covers 16 residues. Trimming shortened V by 2 bases and J by 5 bases, and 18 bases separated the two germline ends. Germline V gives CDR1 ENHRY, CDR2 SYGVKD. Written as DNA, the CDR3 is TGTGCCATCAGTGAGCCGCCCAGGGTTAGGTCCGAGACCCAGTACTTC. Its translation: CAISEPPRVRSETQYF.

The V call is TRBV6-4, the J call TRBJ2-7; tentative D call: TRBD2 (7 bases). V was clipped by 6 bases and J by 6 bases, with 15 bases between them. Germline V gives CDR1 MRHNA, CDR2 SNTAGT. The CDR3 extends over 13 amino acids. CDR3 DNA: TGTGCCAGCAGGGAAGGGGGGGCTAGCGAGCAGTACTTC. It encodes CASREGGASEQYF.